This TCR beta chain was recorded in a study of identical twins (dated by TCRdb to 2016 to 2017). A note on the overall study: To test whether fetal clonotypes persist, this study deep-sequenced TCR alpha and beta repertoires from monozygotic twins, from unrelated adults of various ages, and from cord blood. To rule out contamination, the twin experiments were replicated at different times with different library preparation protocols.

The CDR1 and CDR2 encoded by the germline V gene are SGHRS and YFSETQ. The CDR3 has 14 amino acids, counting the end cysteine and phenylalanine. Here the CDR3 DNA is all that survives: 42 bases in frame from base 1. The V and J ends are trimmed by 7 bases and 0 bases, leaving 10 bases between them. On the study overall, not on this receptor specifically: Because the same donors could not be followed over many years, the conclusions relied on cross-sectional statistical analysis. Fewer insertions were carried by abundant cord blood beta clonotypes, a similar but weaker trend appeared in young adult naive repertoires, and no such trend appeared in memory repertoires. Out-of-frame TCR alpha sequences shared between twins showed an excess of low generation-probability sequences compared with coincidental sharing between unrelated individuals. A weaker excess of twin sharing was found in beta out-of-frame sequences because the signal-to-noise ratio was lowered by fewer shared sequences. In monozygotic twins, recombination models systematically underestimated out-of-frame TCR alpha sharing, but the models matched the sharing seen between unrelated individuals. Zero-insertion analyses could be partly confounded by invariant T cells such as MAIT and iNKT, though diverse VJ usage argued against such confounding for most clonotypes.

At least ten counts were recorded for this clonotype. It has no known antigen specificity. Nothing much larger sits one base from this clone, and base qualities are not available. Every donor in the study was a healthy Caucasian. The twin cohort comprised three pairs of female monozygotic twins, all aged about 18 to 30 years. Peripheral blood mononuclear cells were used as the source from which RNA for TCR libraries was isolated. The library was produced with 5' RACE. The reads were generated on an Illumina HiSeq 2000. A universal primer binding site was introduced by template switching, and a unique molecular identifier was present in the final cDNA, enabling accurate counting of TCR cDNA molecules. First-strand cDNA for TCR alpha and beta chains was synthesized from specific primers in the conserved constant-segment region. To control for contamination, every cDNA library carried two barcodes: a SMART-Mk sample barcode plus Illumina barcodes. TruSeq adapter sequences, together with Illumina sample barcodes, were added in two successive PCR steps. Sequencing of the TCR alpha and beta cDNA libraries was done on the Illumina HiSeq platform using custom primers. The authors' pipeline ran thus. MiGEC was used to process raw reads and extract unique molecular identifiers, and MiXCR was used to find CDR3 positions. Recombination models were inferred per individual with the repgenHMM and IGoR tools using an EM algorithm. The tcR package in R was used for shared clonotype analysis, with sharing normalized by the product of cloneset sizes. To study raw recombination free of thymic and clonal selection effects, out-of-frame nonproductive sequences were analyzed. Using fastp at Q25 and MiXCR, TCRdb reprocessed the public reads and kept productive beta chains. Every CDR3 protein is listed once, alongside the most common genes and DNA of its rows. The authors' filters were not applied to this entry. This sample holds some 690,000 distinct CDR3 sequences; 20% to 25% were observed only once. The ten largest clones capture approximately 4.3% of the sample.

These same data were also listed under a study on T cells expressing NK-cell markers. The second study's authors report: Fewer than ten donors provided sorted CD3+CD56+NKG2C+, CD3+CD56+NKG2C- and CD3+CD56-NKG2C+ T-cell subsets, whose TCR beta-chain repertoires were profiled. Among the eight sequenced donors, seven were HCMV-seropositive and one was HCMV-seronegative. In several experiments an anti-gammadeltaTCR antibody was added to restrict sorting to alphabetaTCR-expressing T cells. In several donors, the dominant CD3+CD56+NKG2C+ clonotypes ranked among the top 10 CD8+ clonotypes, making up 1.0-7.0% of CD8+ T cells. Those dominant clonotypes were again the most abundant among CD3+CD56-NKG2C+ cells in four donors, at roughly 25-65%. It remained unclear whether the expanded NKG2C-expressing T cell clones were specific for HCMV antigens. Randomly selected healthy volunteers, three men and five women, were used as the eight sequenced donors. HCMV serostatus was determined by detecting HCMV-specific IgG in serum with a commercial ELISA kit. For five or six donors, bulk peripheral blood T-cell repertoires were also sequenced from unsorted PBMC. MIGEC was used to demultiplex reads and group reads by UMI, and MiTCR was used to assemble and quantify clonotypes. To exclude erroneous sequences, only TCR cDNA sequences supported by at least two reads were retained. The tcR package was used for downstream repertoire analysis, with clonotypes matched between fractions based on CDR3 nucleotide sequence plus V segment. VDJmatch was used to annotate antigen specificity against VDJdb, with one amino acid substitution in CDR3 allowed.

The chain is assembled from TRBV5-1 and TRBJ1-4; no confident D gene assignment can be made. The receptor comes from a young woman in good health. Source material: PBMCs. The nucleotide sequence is TGCGCCAGCCGCAGAATCGCAACTAATGAAAAACTGTTTTTT. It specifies CASRRIATNEKLFF.